Described below is a single TCR beta chain sequence and its context. Antigen unknown. The data derive from a study of chemoradiotherapy in HPV16-positive cancers. The CDR3 is 13 residues long. V dropped 0 bases and J dropped 0 bases, with 3 bases sitting between them. Germline V gene lookup returns CDR1 PRHDT and CDR2 FYEKMQ (reference sequence). Whole-study findings and limits: Only a couple of HPV16-positive patients supplied the functional HPV-specificity definition. Better recurrence-free survival went with HPV-responsive T-cell expansion in HPV16-positive patients. Candidate HPV-specific clones and E7-related TCR motifs grew in tumor during treatment.

Sequencing was performed with immunoSEQ multiplex PCR; in TCRdb, only in-frame clones are kept and a portion is missing. The data hold approximately 15,000 clones, with around 80% observed a single time. Samples were taken several times over chemoradiotherapy. The TCR sequence derives from a human donor with HPV-associated anogenital cancer. V usage is TRBV13 and J usage is TRBJ2-7; D ambiguous. Collection took place from a patient who underwent chemoradiotherapy. The CDR3, as DNA: TGTGCCAGCAGCTTAGGTCTCTCCTACGAGCAGTACTTC. Protein: CASSLGLSYEQYF.